The rows below give T cell receptor beta chains drawn from one sample of a study of radiation and T cells in renal cell carcinoma. The protocol was immunoSEQ multiplex PCR, while the TCRdb copy is restricted to in-frame clones and leaves out a portion. Of 95,000 to 150,000 clones listed, about four fifths are singletons. Sequencing used blood, obtained from a patient whose treatment included radiotherapy and nephrectomy. Receptors originate from a man aged 50 or older with renal cell carcinoma. CDR3s include the opening cysteine and the closing phenylalanine or tryptophan. Fields, in order: V gene, D gene, J gene, CDR3 protein. D genes are given only for firm matches.

TRBV27	-	TRBJ1-1	CASSLGQGRAFF
TRBV9	-	TRBJ1-1	CASSFKGGSVTEAFF
TRBV10-2	TRBD2	TRBJ2-1	CASHGLAGTNEQFF
TRBV5-1	-	TRBJ1-1	CASSLLTDMNTEAFF
TRBV11-2	-	TRBJ2-7	CASSLVGPRVEQYF
TRBV28	TRBD1	TRBJ2-7	CASRTGVNEQYF
TRBV5-1	-	TRBJ2-2	CASSLNGQANTGELFF
TRBV19	-	TRBJ2-7	CGTLFSGSYEQYF
TRBV5-8	-	TRBJ2-2	CASSLRRLGHWNTGELFF
TRBV5-4	TRBD1	TRBJ1-2	CASSSGQGAPGYTF
TRBV6-1	-	TRBJ2-7	CASSADWGKTIF
TRBV18	-	TRBJ2-3	CASSPPDGGPRTDTQYF
TRBV7-9	-	TRBJ1-1	CASSRDITEAFF
TRBV6-6	-	TRBJ2-1	CASSTGYNEQFF
TRBV9	-	TRBJ2-1	CASSGGDFYNEQFF
TRBV19	TRBD2	TRBJ2-1	CASSLAGASYNEQFF
TRBV6-5	-	TRBJ2-7	CASSYSNDFSSYEQYF
TRBV10-3	TRBD2	TRBJ2-7	CAITRTSENYEQYF
TRBV19	TRBD1	TRBJ1-1	CATHGGMTGLNTEAFF
TRBV6-1	-	TRBJ1-1	CASSQGGEGTEAFF
TRBV2	-	TRBJ2-5	CASSAQTPRGGETQYF
TRBV6-1	-	TRBJ1-5	CASSVRGFGNQPQHF
TRBV6-1	-	TRBJ1-4	CASSRQGILNEKLFF
TRBV29-1	-	TRBJ1-6	CSVLTGGAENSPLHF
TRBV2	-	TRBJ2-6	CASVRQSSGANVLTF
TRBV6-5	-	TRBJ2-7	CASSFAAISYEQYF
TRBV2	TRBD1	TRBJ2-5	CASSEERDSQETQYF
TRBV5-1	-	TRBJ2-7	CASSPEGGSEQYF
TRBV6-1	TRBD1	TRBJ1-1	CASRRQDRGTSEAFF
TRBV7-2	TRBD2	TRBJ2-3	CASSIAGADTQYF
TRBV5-8	-	TRBJ2-2	CASSLAVVEGNTGELFF
TRBV5-1	TRBD2	TRBJ2-4	CASRPLAAAKNIQYF
TRBV9	TRBD2	TRBJ2-2	CASSVGISGDTGELFF
TRBV30	TRBD2	TRBJ2-5	CAWSGLAGFETQYF
TRBV4-1	TRBD1	TRBJ2-7	CASSRQGARSYEQYF
TRBV15	TRBD1	TRBJ2-1	CATSKFAPGQAAYNEQFF
TRBV2	-	TRBJ2-5	CASSELASPTGSGVRETQYF
TRBV30	-	TRBJ2-3	CAGSILSTDTQYF
TRBV4-3	-	TRBJ2-1	CASSQAWDGKHNEQFF
TRBV28	TRBD1	TRBJ1-3	CASSLTSTGLGNTIYF
TRBV5-1	-	TRBJ2-5	CASSLAFQGETQYF
TRBV27	-	TRBJ2-1	CASSFIGEANEQFF
TRBV5-1	-	TRBJ1-1	CASSLMGGTEAFF
TRBV5-1	-	TRBJ2-7	CASSLDQLSDEQYF
TRBV9	-	TRBJ1-3	CASSAGTSLSTIYF
TRBV6-5	TRBD1	TRBJ2-2	CASSYPNLQGAGELFF
TRBV5-1	-	TRBJ1-3	CASSLAPSGNTIYF
TRBV5-1	-	TRBJ2-7	CASSAPEGLINEQYF
TRBV6-1	-	TRBJ2-7	CASSEGGPYEQYF
TRBV11-2	TRBD2	TRBJ2-2	CASSLWRERGGELFF
TRBV7-9	-	TRBJ1-4	CASSLEGRYEKLFF
TRBV11-3	-	TRBJ2-2	CASSPETRGELFF
TRBV7-6	TRBD2	TRBJ2-5	CASSLSVGEGETQYF
TRBV7-2	TRBD1	TRBJ1-1	CASSTGAWGEAFF
TRBV29-1	TRBD2	TRBJ2-1	CSAKSGRWSYNEQFF
TRBV18	-	TRBJ1-3	CASSPPQGSGNTIYF
TRBV5-1	TRBD2	TRBJ2-7	CASSTSGNAYEQYF
TRBV10-2	-	TRBJ1-1	CASSGVGDDTEAFF
TRBV7-8	-	TRBJ1-4	CASSLGRDRDGKLFF